This entry lists 27 T cell receptor beta chains sequenced from one sample in a study of T cell responses to AZD1222 COVID-19 vaccine. The assay was immunoSEQ multiplex PCR, and TCRdb's table has in-frame clones only and misses some. The sample has roughly 150,000 clones, 90% to 95% seen once. This sample comprised peripheral blood, obtained 28 days after the second AZD1222 dose. These receptors originate from an adult who received the AZD1222 COVID-19 vaccine.

V and J are TRBV11-3 and TRBJ2-1; 7 bases are shared with TRBD1. V gave up 6 bases and J gave up 0 bases; unmatched junction bases: 20. CDR3 size: 20 residues. CDR1 SGHNT and CDR2 YENEEA come from the germline V gene. CDR3 in amino acids: CASSPIREQQGKGSYNEQFF. CDR3 nucleotide sequence: TGTGCCAGCAGTCCAATTCGGGAACAACAGGGGAAAGGCTCCTACAATGAGCAGTTCTTC.

J is TRBJ2-2 and V is TRBV10-1; no clear D gene. The CDR3 runs to 12 residues. V was trimmed by 3 bases and J by 5 bases, leaving 4 bases between them. Germline CDR1 is WNHNN and CDR2 is SYGVQD (reference sequence). The CDR3 protein is CASSELTGELFF. The CDR3 DNA follows: TGCGCCAGCAGTGAATTGACCGGGGAGCTGTTTTTT.

The chain uses TRBV6-5 and TRBJ1-6; perhaps TRBD1 as D (5 bases). This CDR3 spans 14 amino acids. The V and J ends lost 5 bases and 6 bases respectively, with 11 bases between them. Germline CDR1 is MNHEY and CDR2 is SVGAGI. The CDR3 sequence is CASSLGGSNSPLHF. The DNA for the CDR3 is TGTGCCAGCAGTCTCGGGGGTAGTAATTCACCCCTCCACTTT.

The chain is built from TRBV28 and TRBJ2-1; D may be TRBD1 or TRBD2 (5 bases each). Trimming removed 5 bases at V and 15 bases at J, with 17 bases between. This CDR3 comprises 12 residues. Germline V CDR1 and CDR2: MDHEN, SYDVKM. CDR3 bases: TGTGCCAGCAGTACGCCGGGACCCGAGGCGTTCTTC. Its protein is CASSTPGPEAFF.

The chain has TRBV27 and TRBJ1-4; D unclear. V was trimmed by 0 bases and J by 8 bases, leaving 13 bases between them. The CDR3 loop spans 15 amino acids. Germline CDR1 and CDR2: MNHEY and SMNVEV (reference sequence). CDR3 region: CASSLSGWGREKLFF. The CDR3 bases are TGTGCCAGCAGTTTATCAGGGTGGGGTCGAGAAAAACTGTTTTTT. Using reference TRBV27 and TRBJ1-4 for the parts outside the CDR3, the full variable domain is EAQVTQNPRYLITVTGKKLTVTCSQNMNHEYMSWYRQDPGLGLRQIYYSMNVEVTDKGDVPEGYKVSRKEKRNFPLILESPSPNQTSLYFCASSLSGWGREKLFFGSGTQLSVL.

The V and J genes are TRBV27 and TRBJ1-6; D remains ambiguous. The V gene lost 4 bases and the J gene lost 7 bases, with 17 bases spanning the gap. Germline assignment: CDR1 MNHEY and CDR2 SMNVEV (reference sequence). There are 16 residues in the CDR3. The CDR3 sequence is CASSSTDSAPNSPLHF. CDR3 nucleotides: TGTGCCAGCAGTTCGACGGATTCCGCGCCAAATTCACCCCTCCACTTT.

The J gene is TRBJ1-2, the V gene TRBV19; D may be TRBD1 (5 bases). The CDR3 sequence is 15 residues long. The germline gives CDR1 LNHDA, CDR2 SQIVND (reference sequence). Trimming took off 4 bases at V and 8 bases at J, with 20 bases between the two ends. CDR3 protein: CASSKPSGPPGGYTF. The CDR3 region has the DNA TGTGCCAGTAGTAAACCTTCGGGACCCCCTGGGGGCTACACCTTC.

The chain carries TRBV7-3 and TRBJ1-1, with 7 bases that match TRBD1. This CDR3 is built from 13 residues. J was trimmed by 5 bases and V by 7 bases; bases with no gene match: 7. CDR1 and CDR2 (germline): SGHTA, FQGTGA. CDR3 loop: CASNLRQGTEAFF. In DNA, the CDR3 is TGTGCCAGCAACCTAAGACAGGGAACTGAAGCTTTCTTT. The whole variable domain, filled in from reference TRBV7-3 and TRBJ1-1, reads GAGVSQTPSNKVTEKGKYVELRCDPISGHTALYWYRQSLGQGPEFLIYFQGTGAADDSGLPNDRFFAVRPEGSVSTLKIQRTERGDSAVYLCASNLRQGTEAFFGQGTRLTVV.

The genes are TRBV5-1 and TRBJ1-2; 10 positions match TRBD1. Germline CDR1 is SGHRS and CDR2 is YFSETQ. V gave up 4 bases and J gave up 1 base; unmatched junction bases: 4. The CDR3 length is 15 residues. CDR3 residues: CASSRTGGINYGYTF. CDR3 DNA sequence: TGCGCCAGCAGCAGGACAGGGGGGATTAACTATGGCTACACCTTC.

The rearrangement joins TRBV6-5 to TRBJ1-2; TRBD1 might be the D (5 bases). CDR1 is MNHEY, CDR2 SVGAGI, per germline. This CDR3 has 15 amino acids. The V end was cut by 0 bases, the J end by 3 bases, with 11 bases between. CDR3 amino acids: CASSYSGGEYYGYTF. The CDR3 nucleotides are TGTGCCAGCAGTTACTCGGGGGGGGAATACTATGGCTACACCTTC.

Remarks on this clone: One end of the junction fails to match germline, which may point to a read error. The chain links TRBV5-1 to TRBJ1-1; perhaps TRBD1 as D (5 bases). Germline V lookup: CDR1 SGHRS, CDR2 YFSETQ. This CDR3 is built from 13 residues. The DNA for the CDR3 is TGCGCCAGCAACTTGGGGCAGGGCACTGAAGCTTTCTTT. Protein: CASNLGQGTEAFF.

With regard to this clone: No conserved phenylalanine or tryptophan ends this CDR3, so it is likely a read error. It is unclear where the CDR3 begins or ends on the DNA, so no DNA is shown, and the CDR3 is as TCRdb lists it. The chain carries TRBV5-1 and TRBJ1-1; the table's TRBD1 call for D was not verified on the DNA. 9 amino acids form the CDR3, both terminal residues included. Germline loops: CDR1 SGHRS, CDR2 YFSETQ. The CDR3 spells CASSPWASL.

The chain is built from TRBV30 and TRBJ1-2; possibly TRBD1 for D (6 bases). This CDR3 region has 13 residues. Germline loops: CDR1 GTSNPN, CDR2 SVGIG (reference sequence). V lost 5 bases and J lost 6, with 16 bases in between. The CDR3 protein is CAWEKQGIDGYTF. As DNA, the CDR3 is TGTGCCTGGGAAAAACAGGGAATCGATGGCTACACCTTC.

The chain has TRBV7-2 and TRBJ2-7; D may be TRBD2 (5 bases). Trimming removed 0 bases at V and 7 bases at J, with 13 bases between. Germline assignment: CDR1 SGHTA and CDR2 FQGNSA. The CDR3 length is 14 residues. CDR3 loop: CASSLAGVSQEQYF. The CDR3 nucleotides read TGTGCCAGCAGCTTAGCGGGAGTGTCCCAAGAGCAGTACTTC.

Concerning this clone itself: This CDR3 is also generated by other DNA sequences in the sample. The chain has TRBV5-4 and TRBJ1-2; D is undetermined. Looked up from germline, CDR1 is SGHNT and CDR2 is YYREEE (reference sequence). This CDR3 has 13 residues. V was trimmed by 0 bases and J by 2 bases, leaving 5 bases between them. CDR3 sequence (DNA): TGTGCCAGCAGCTTGGACGGGAACTATGGCTACACCTTC. As protein: CASSLDGNYGYTF.

The CDR3 protein is CASSHHGRGAHNEQFF. CDR3 DNA sequence: TGTGCCAGCAGCCACCACGGGCGGGGGGCCCACAATGAGCAGTTCTTC. This chain joins TRBV7-9 and TRBJ2-1; 8 bases are shared with TRBD2. From germline, CDR1 is SEHNR and CDR2 FQNEAQ (reference sequence). The CDR3 is 16 amino acids. Trimming cost V 5 bases and J 5 bases; bases outside gene matches: 11. The entire variable domain, with the rest obtained from reference TRBV7-9 and TRBJ2-1, is as follows: DTGVSQNPRHKITKRGQNVTFRCDPISEHNRLYWYRQTLGQGPEFLTYFQNEAQLEKSRLLSDRFSAERPKGSFSTLEIQRTEQGDSAMYLCASSHHGRGAHNEQFFGPGTRLTVL.

The chain is built from TRBV6-2 or TRBV6-3 and TRBJ1-6, with D perhaps TRBD1 (5 bases). The CDR3 consists of 16 residues. The germline gives CDR1 MNHEY, CDR2 SVGEGT. V was pared by 6 bases and J by 4 bases, with 16 bases between. CDR3 nucleotides: TGTGCCAGCAGCCGAGTACCCGACAGTTATAATTCACCCCTCCACTTT. It codes for CASSRVPDSYNSPLHF.

The chain has TRBV10-3 and TRBJ1-1; a weak D match, TRBD1 (6 bases). Germline V CDR1 and CDR2: ENHRY, SYGVKD. This CDR3 comprises 13 residues. The V end was cut by 7 bases, the J end by 9 bases, with 18 bases between. This CDR3 reads CAITPGGRGKAFF. The CDR3 coding sequence is TGTGCCATCACCCCCGGGGGCAGGGGAAAAGCTTTCTTT.

V and J are TRBV7-8 and TRBJ1-6; maybe TRBD1 (6 bases). There are 14 residues in the CDR3. Trimming left V 5 bases short and J 9 bases short, with 14 bases between. CDR1 and CDR2 (germline): SGHVS, FQNEAQ. In DNA form, the CDR3 reads TGTGCCAGCAGCCACCGAACAGGGCCTTCACCCCTCCACTTT. This codes for CASSHRTGPSPLHF.

This chain joins TRBV5-4 and TRBJ2-7; D gene ambiguous. V shed 2 bases and J shed 5 bases, with 17 bases lying between them. The CDR3 contains 15 residues. The germline V gene encodes CDR1 SGHNT and CDR2 YYREEE (reference sequence). The CDR3 DNA reads as TGTGCCAGCAGCTTAACTCTGGCAGGTCGGGACGAGCAGTACTTC. Amino acids: CASSLTLAGRDEQYF.

V and J are TRBV6-5 and TRBJ1-1, with 11 bases fitting TRBD1. The CDR3 loop spans 12 amino acids. Per germline, CDR1 MNHEY and CDR2 SVGAGI. The J segment lost 10 bases and the V segment lost 9 bases, leaving 7 bases of the junction unmatched. The CDR3 nucleotides read TGTGCCAGTTCAAGAGGGACAGGGGGAGCTTTCTTT. Amino acids: CASSRGTGGAFF.

The chain has TRBV12-5 and TRBJ2-3; 9 bases map to TRBD1. Germline assignment: CDR1 LGHNT and CDR2 FRNRAP. CDR3 length: 16 amino acids. The J segment lost 3 bases and the V segment lost 5 bases, leaving 9 bases of the junction unmatched. The CDR3 is CASGPGQGPRTDTQYF. The CDR3, as DNA: TGTGCTAGTGGTCCGGGACAGGGACCTCGGACAGATACGCAGTATTTT.

The chain couples TRBV27 to TRBJ1-2, with a possible D match to TRBD1 (5 bases). This CDR3 is built from 16 residues. Germline V gene lookup returns CDR1 MNHEY and CDR2 SMNVEV (reference sequence). The V end lost 5 bases, the J end lost 6 bases, and 22 bases lay between the germline ends. Written as DNA, the CDR3 is TGTGCCAGCAGTCCCCCCCCAGGGCTGAAAATTAATGGCTACACCTTC. It translates to CASSPPPGLKINGYTF.

This chain connects TRBV29-1 to TRBJ2-1, with D possibly TRBD1 on 6 matching bases. The CDR3 covers 13 residues. CDR1 and CDR2 from the germline V gene are SQVTM and ANQGSEA. The CDR3 nucleotides are TGCAGGGTGACAGGCGTCCTAGGGAATGAGCAGTTCTTC. Its protein product is CRVTGVLGNEQFF.

This chain joins TRBV2 and TRBJ1-4; D is unclear. This CDR3 comprises 13 residues. Germline CDR1 SNHLY, CDR2 FYNNEI. Trimming removed 10 bases at V and 0 bases at J, with 9 bases between. CDR3 region: CATRAATNEKLFF. For the CDR3, the DNA is TGTGCCACTCGGGCAGCAACTAATGAAAAACTGTTTTTT.

The CDR3 is CASSFQGAPSGNTIYF. CDR3 bases: TGTGCCAGCAGCTTTCAGGGAGCCCCCTCTGGAAACACCATATATTTT. J is TRBJ1-3 and V is TRBV7-8; a weak D match, TRBD1 (5 bases). This CDR3 region has 16 residues. The V and J ends lost 3 bases and 0 bases respectively, with 12 bases between them. Germline values: CDR1 SGHVS, CDR2 FQNEAQ.

V usage is TRBV3-1 (or the pseudogene TRBV3-2) and J usage is TRBJ1-2; no clear D. The CDR3 is 14 amino acids. V was clipped by 4 bases and J by 6 bases, with 15 bases between them. CDR1 is LGHDT, CDR2 YNNKEL, per germline (reference sequence). DNA for the CDR3: TGTGCCAGCAGCCGCCTCCTGGATGTCAATGGCTACACCTTC. Its protein product is CASSRLLDVNGYTF.